This T cell receptor (beta chain) was profiled in a study of graft-versus-host responses after intestinal transplantation. Points from the study as a whole: Allograft graft-versus-host to host-versus-graft clonal ratios ran high in patients with graft-donor T cell macrochimerism.

Profiling relied on immunoSEQ multiplex PCR, and the TCRdb table lists in-frame clones only, not all of them. The repertoire consists of roughly 100,000 clones, with roughly nine tenths occurring once and the leading ten covering 0.7% to 0.9%. Germline-derived CDR1 and CDR2 are SGHAT and FQNNGV. V was pared by 5 bases and J by 0 bases, with 11 bases between. This CDR3 region has 14 residues. This clone was counted between two and nine times. Antigen unknown. Material: unstimulated CD4+ T cells sorted from spleen or lymph node cells, obtained before intestinal transplant. The chain recombines TRBV11-2 with TRBJ2-7; D unclear. The origin of this receptor is a human donor who received an intestinal transplant. CDR3 bases: TGTGCCAGCAGCCCTAGGGCCATCTCCTACGAGCAGTACTTC. Its protein product is CASSPRAISYEQYF.